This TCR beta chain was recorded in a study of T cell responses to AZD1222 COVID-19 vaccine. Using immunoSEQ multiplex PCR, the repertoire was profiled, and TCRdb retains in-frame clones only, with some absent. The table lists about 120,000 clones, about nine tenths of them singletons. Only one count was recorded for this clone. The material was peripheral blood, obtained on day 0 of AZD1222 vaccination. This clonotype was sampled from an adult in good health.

DNA for the CDR3: TGTGCCAGCAGTGAAGATATTCCGCAGCGGGGCAGGTTCTTC. This gives the protein CASSEDIPQRGRFF. The chain links TRBV6-1 to TRBJ2-1; TRBD2 matches 7 bases. V trimming: 1 base; J trimming: 15 bases; junction bases outside the gene matches: 12. This CDR3 has 14 amino acids. The germline V gene encodes CDR1 MNHNS and CDR2 SASEGT.